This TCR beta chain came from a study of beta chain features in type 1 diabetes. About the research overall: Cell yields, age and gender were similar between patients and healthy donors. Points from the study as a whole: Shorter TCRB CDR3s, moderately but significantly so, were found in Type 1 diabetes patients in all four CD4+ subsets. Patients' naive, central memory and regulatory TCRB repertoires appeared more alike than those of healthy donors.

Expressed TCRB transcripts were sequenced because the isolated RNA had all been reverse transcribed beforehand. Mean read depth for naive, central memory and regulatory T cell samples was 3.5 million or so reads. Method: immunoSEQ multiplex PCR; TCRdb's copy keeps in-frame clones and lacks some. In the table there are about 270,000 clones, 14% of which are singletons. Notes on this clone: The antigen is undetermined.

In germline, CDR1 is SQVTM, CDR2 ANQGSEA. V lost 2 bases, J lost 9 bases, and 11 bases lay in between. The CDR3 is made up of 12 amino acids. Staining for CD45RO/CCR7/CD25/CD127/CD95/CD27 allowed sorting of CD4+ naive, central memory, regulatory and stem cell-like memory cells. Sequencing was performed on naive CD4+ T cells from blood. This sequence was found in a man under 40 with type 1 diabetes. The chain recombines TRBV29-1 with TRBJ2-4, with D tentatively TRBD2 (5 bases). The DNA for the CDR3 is TGCAGCGTTGAAACGGGGTGGGGCATTCAGTACTTC. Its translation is CSVETGWGIQYF.